Listed below are T cell receptor beta chains from one sample, sequenced in a study of cytomegalovirus exposure and HLA in healthy donors. Repertoires were generated with immunoSEQ multiplex PCR, while TCRdb's copy carries only in-frame clones and drops some. The sample gives around 210,000 clones, around 77% of which show up once; just under 3% is in the top ten. Source material: PBMCs. The receptors here all came from a woman aged 30 to 39 in good health and CMV-seronegative. CDR3s include the opening cysteine and the closing phenylalanine or tryptophan. The D gene is left open where the match is weak. Size is stated for part of the rows, as once, few or many counts, or as a class when the clone is expanded.

TRBJ2-1	TRBV5-1	NA	NA	CASSFAGSSYNEQFF	TGCGCCAGCAGCTTCGCGGGGAGCTCCTACAATGAGCAGTTCTTC
TRBJ1-2	TRBV2	NA	NA	CASSLEGGGLYGYTF	TGTGCCAGCAGTTTAGAGGGAGGAGGGCTCTATGGCTACACCTTC
TRBJ1-3	TRBV19	NA	NA	CASSPAGAGNTIYF	TGTGCCAGTAGTCCGGCAGGGGCTGGAAACACCATATATTTT
TRBJ1-3	TRBV13	NA	NA	CASSFRGSGNTIYF	TGTGCCAGCAGCTTCCGGGGCTCTGGAAACACCATATATTTT
TRBJ2-3	TRBV6-5	NA	TRBD2	CASSYGVGSGVQYF	TGTGCCAGCAGTTACGGGGTTGGGAGCGGGGTGCAGTATTTT
TRBJ2-7	TRBV6-1	NA	TRBD1	CASSEAGNRGEQYF	TGTGCCAGCAGTGAAGCGGGGAACAGGGGCGAGCAGTACTTC
TRBJ2-5	TRBV19	NA	TRBD2	CASSIWWSGREETQYF	TGTGCCAGTAGTATCTGGTGGAGCGGGAGGGAGGAGACCCAGTACTTC
TRBJ2-5	TRBV11-3	few	TRBD1	CASSSTRGGQETQYF	TGTGCCAGCAGCTCCACTCGAGGGGGCCAGGAGACCCAGTACTTC
TRBJ2-1	TRBV7-9	NA	NA	CASSQGGHEQFF	TGTGCCAGCAGCCAGGGGGGTCATGAGCAGTTCTTC
TRBJ2-7	TRBV11-2	NA	TRBD2	CASSLEWGGGAYEQYF	TGTGCCAGCAGCTTAGAGTGGGGCGGGGGGGCCTACGAGCAGTACTTC
TRBJ1-3	TRBV6-1	NA	NA	CASSDESGNTIYF	TGTGCCAGCAGTGATGAGAGTGGAAACACCATATATTTT
TRBJ1-2	TRBV19	NA	NA	CASSALLGDGYTF	TGTGCCAGTAGTGCCCTTCTAGGGGATGGCTACACCTTC
TRBJ2-3	TRBV6-1	NA	NA	CASSEVQGGADTQYF	TGTGCCAGCAGTGAGGTGCAGGGGGGCGCAGATACGCAGTATTTT
TRBJ2-5	TRBV27	few	NA	CASSSLEETQYF	TGTGCCAGCAGTTCCCTCGAAGAGACCCAGTACTTC
TRBJ2-2	TRBV7-2	NA	NA	CASSPTGNTGELFF	TGTGCCAGCAGCCCTACAGGGAACACCGGGGAGCTGTTTTTT
TRBJ2-1	TRBV4-1	NA	NA	CASSQVDLVSYNEQFF	TGCGCCAGCAGCCAAGTTGACCTAGTCTCCTACAATGAGCAGTTCTTC
TRBJ2-1	TRBV30	NA	TRBD1	CAWRWTGRNEQFF	TGTGCCTGGAGATGGACAGGGAGGAATGAGCAGTTCTTC
TRBJ2-3	TRBV7-9	NA	NA	CASSLGDKSANTDTQYF	TGTGCCAGCAGCTTAGGGGACAAGTCCGCGAACACAGATACGCAGTATTTT
TRBJ2-3	TRBV27	NA	NA	CASSLAGAFVDTQYF	TGTGCCAGCAGTTTGGCGGGGGCCTTTGTCGATACGCAGTATTTT
TRBJ2-1	TRBV5-1	NA	TRBD2	CASSLAAGTSGINEQFF	TGCGCCAGCAGCTTGGCCGCCGGGACTAGCGGTATCAATGAGCAGTTCTTC
TRBJ2-4	TRBV5-1	NA	NA	CASSVLRNIQYF	TGCGCCAGCAGCGTACTACGGAACATTCAGTACTTC
TRBJ2-7	TRBV10-3	NA	TRBD2	CAISDTGGEVRNEQYF	TGTGCCATCAGTGATACGGGAGGGGAAGTAAGGAACGAGCAGTACTTC
TRBJ2-7	TRBV6-5	NA	NA	CASSYTSFGYEQYF	TGTGCCAGCAGCTATACTAGCTTCGGCTACGAGCAGTACTTC
TRBJ2-7	TRBV2	NA	NA	CAGSERRDPTLSYEQYF	TGTGCCGGCAGTGAAAGGAGGGACCCGACCCTCTCCTACGAGCAGTACTTC